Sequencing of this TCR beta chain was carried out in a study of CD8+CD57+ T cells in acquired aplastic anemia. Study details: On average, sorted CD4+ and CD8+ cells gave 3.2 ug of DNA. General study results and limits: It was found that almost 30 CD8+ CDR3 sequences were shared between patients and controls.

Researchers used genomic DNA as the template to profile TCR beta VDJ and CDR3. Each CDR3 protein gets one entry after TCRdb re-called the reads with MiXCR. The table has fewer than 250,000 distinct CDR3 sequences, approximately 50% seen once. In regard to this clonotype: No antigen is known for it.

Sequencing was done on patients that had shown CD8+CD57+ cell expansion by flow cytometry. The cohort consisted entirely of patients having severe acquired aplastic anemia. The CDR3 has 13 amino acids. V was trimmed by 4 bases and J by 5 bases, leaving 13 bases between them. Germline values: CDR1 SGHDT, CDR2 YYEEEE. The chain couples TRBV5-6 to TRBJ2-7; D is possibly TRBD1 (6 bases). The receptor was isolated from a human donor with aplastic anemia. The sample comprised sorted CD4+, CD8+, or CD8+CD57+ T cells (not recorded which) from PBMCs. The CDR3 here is CASSPGQFHEQYF. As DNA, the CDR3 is TGTGCCAGCAGCCCCGGACAGTTCCACGAGCAGTACTTC.